The 24 T cell receptor beta chains in this list originate from one sample, sequenced in a study of T cells in localized non-small cell lung cancer. Clones were read by immunoSEQ multiplex PCR, and TCRdb kept only the in-frame ones, dropping some. The sample has several thousand clones; about 29% are singletons. The sample in question was lung tumor tissue, obtained before any cancer treatment. The origin of the receptors is a woman between 35 and 75 years old with stage II squamous cell lung carcinoma.

Written as DNA, the CDR3 is TGTGCCTGGAGTGGAGATAACTATGGCTACACCTTC. Translating it yields CAWSGDNYGYTF. J is TRBJ1-2 and V is TRBV30, with unresolved D. The germline V gene has CDR1 GTSNPN and CDR2 SVGIG (reference sequence). Trimming stripped 1 base from V and 1 base from J, with 4 bases between. The CDR3 has 12 amino acids.

The chain employs TRBV11-3 and TRBJ2-1; TRBD2 matches 8 bases. This CDR3 is 17 amino acids long. Looked up from germline, CDR1 is SGHNT and CDR2 is YENEEA. V shed 5 bases and J 5 bases; nucleotides not matched to a gene: 14. CDR3 sequence reads: CASSLGGAGGKHNEQFF. The CDR3 bases are TGTGCCAGCAGCCTAGGGGGGGCGGGAGGAAAACACAATGAGCAGTTCTTC.

The CDR3 is CASSYSTGTAEAFF. The CDR3 DNA sequence: TGTGCCAGCAGTTACTCTACGGGGACCGCTGAAGCTTTCTTT. This chain links TRBV6-8 with TRBJ1-1; TRBD1 might be the D (5 bases). V lost 0 bases, J lost 6 bases, and 11 bases lay in between. CDR1 MNHGY and CDR2 SAAAGT come from the germline V gene. This CDR3 contains 14 residues.

This clone came up a few times. V and J are TRBV9 and TRBJ1-1, with D maybe TRBD1 (6 bases). CDR3 length equals 15 residues. V was cut by 0 bases and J by 4 bases, with 13 bases left in between. From germline, CDR1 is SGDLS and CDR2 YYNGEE. The chain's CDR3 is CASSVVDRGGTEAFF. The CDR3 DNA reads TGTGCCAGCAGCGTAGTAGACCGAGGGGGCACTGAAGCTTTCTTT.

This clone is medium-sized by share. The chain uses TRBV6-8 and TRBJ1-5; D may be TRBD1 (6 bases). The V gene's germline CDR1 is MNHGY and CDR2 SAAAGT. V lost 0 bases to trimming and J lost 7 bases, with 13 bases between them. The CDR3 extends over 15 amino acids. The CDR3 DNA reads as TGTGCCAGCAGTTACTCGTCGACGGGGGGCCAGCCCCAGCATTTT. It specifies CASSYSSTGGQPQHF.

The chain has TRBV19 and TRBJ2-2; unclear D gene. Germline V gives CDR1 LNHDA, CDR2 SQIVND (reference sequence). This CDR3 region has 14 residues. With 7 bases removed from V and 0 bases from J, the gap between germline ends came to 9 bases. This CDR3 is CASTSSTNTGELFF. The CDR3 coding sequence is TGTGCCAGTACCTCCTCGACGAACACCGGGGAGCTGTTTTTT.

The chain couples TRBV28 to TRBJ2-7; D assignment may be TRBD1 or TRBD2 (6 bases each). The CDR3 has 16 amino acids. Trimming left V 3 bases short and J 2 bases short, with 17 bases between. The germline V gene encodes CDR1 MDHEN and CDR2 SYDVKM. As DNA, the CDR3 is TGTGCCAGCAGTTTTATCGGGGGCCCCAAAGCCTACGAGCAGTACTTC. Protein: CASSFIGGPKAYEQYF.

This rearrangement joins TRBV6-8 to TRBJ2-1; 9 bases are shared with TRBD2. CDR1 is MNHGY and CDR2 is SAAAGT in the germline V gene. Trimming at V came to 7 bases and at J to 7 bases, leaving 8 bases not matched to a gene. This CDR3 comprises 14 residues. CDR3 residues: CASTVWGLANEQFF. CDR3 sequence (DNA): TGTGCCAGCACCGTTTGGGGACTAGCAAATGAGCAGTTCTTC.

This clone is medium-sized. This chain uses TRBV11-3 with TRBJ2-1, with 9 nucleotides matching TRBD1. There are 15 residues in the CDR3. Germline loops: CDR1 SGHNT, CDR2 YENEEA. The J segment lost 5 bases and the V segment lost 5 bases, leaving 7 bases of the junction unmatched. The CDR3 reads CASSHGQGQHNEQFF. The CDR3 DNA reads TGTGCCAGCAGCCATGGACAGGGGCAGCACAATGAGCAGTTCTTC.

CDR3 nucleotides: TGTGCCAGCAGCGTAGGAGTTGGGAATACTAACTATGGCTACACCTTC. Residues: CASSVGVGNTNYGYTF. The chain has TRBV9 and TRBJ1-2; D call uncertain. The CDR3 spans 16 residues. CDR1 SGDLS and CDR2 YYNGEE come from the germline V gene. The V and J ends lost 0 bases and 0 bases respectively, with 12 bases between them.

The chain uses TRBV12-2 and TRBJ1-4. TRBV12-2 is labeled a pseudogene. The CDR3 is made up of 14 amino acids. In nucleotides, the CDR3 is TGTGCCAGTACCCGGGAGGGGGGGAATGAAAAACTGTTTTTT. Translation gives CASTREGGNEKLFF.

The genes are TRBV19 and TRBJ1-2; D gene unclear. The V gene lost 6 bases and the J gene lost 7 bases, with 15 bases spanning the gap. Germline lookup yields CDR1 LNHDA and CDR2 SQIVND (reference sequence). This CDR3 contains 13 residues. Written as DNA, the CDR3 is TGTGCCAGTAGCAACAACATGGAATCTGGCTACACCTTC. The encoded protein is CASSNNMESGYTF.

This clone was detected only a few times. The V gene is TRBV6-7, the J gene TRBJ1-2; tentative D call: TRBD1 (5 bases). TRBV6-7 is an ORF, with its function uncertain. The ends were cut back, 7 bases at V and 3 bases at J, with 15 bases in the middle. The CDR3 is made up of 14 amino acids. The CDR3 nucleotides read TGTGCCAGCACGAAGGGGAGAGGAGACTATGGCTACACCTTC. As protein: CASTKGRGDYGYTF.

V usage is TRBV15 and J usage is TRBJ2-1; 8 nucleotides match TRBD1. The trim removed 3 bases at V and 3 bases at J, leaving 4 bases unmatched. This CDR3 comprises 15 residues. Germline V gene lookup returns CDR1 LNHNV and CDR2 YYDKDF (reference sequence). CDR3 sequence (DNA): TGTGCCACCAGCAGCCGGGACAGGAACTACAATGAGCAGTTCTTC. This encodes CATSSRDRNYNEQFF.

This clone was detected a few times. One end of the junction fails to match germline, which may point to a read error. The chain uses TRBV10-3 and TRBJ2-2; D is unclear. The CDR3 is made up of 14 amino acids. CDR1 and CDR2 from the germline V gene are ENHRY and SYGVKD. The CDR3 DNA reads as TGTGCCAGCAGTGAGTGGTCCAACACCGGGGAGCTGTTTTTT. This encodes CASSEWSNTGELFF.

This rearrangement joins TRBV6-8 to TRBJ2-1, with 8 positions matching TRBD2. J lost 6 bases, V lost 5 bases, and 15 bases had no gene match. Germline V gene sequence: CDR1 MNHGY, CDR2 SAAAGT. The length of the CDR3 is 17 residues. CDR3 residues: CASSLFLGRAGGNEQFF. In DNA, the CDR3 is TGTGCCAGCAGTCTCTTCCTCGGGAGGGCGGGGGGCAATGAGCAGTTCTTC.

The table lists this clone with a few counts. The rearrangement joins TRBV18 to TRBJ1-2; D perhaps matches TRBD1 (5 bases). The CDR3 is 13 residues long. The germline gives CDR1 KGHSH, CDR2 LQKENI. The germline V and J ends were trimmed by 3 bases and 4 bases, with 9 bases remaining between them. The CDR3 nucleotides are TGTGCCAGCTCACCGCCGGGGCCCTATGGCTACACCTTC. Its protein is CASSPPGPYGYTF.

This clone was seen only a few times. This chain joins TRBV6-8 and TRBJ1-3; TRBD1 aligns across 9 bases. The CDR3 has 16 residues. Trimming took 5 bases from V and 0 from J; bases not matched to a gene: 5. Germline-derived CDR1 and CDR2 are MNHGY and SAAAGT. The CDR3 loop reads CASSVQQGASGNTIYF. CDR3 nucleotides: TGTGCCAGCAGTGTCCAACAGGGGGCCTCTGGAAACACCATATATTTT.

The rearrangement joins TRBV19 to TRBJ1-1; 7 bases fit TRBD1. V shed 8 bases, J shed 2 bases, and the junction held 5 bases outside the gene matches. CDR3 size: 13 residues. Germline assignment: CDR1 LNHDA and CDR2 SQIVND (reference sequence). Here the CDR3 DNA reads TGTGCCAGTCAGGACAGGCTAAACACTGAAGCTTTCTTT. Protein sequence: CASQDRLNTEAFF.

This clone was seen more than once but under ten times. This chain uses TRBV28 with TRBJ1-1; D perhaps matches TRBD1 (5 bases). The CDR3 length is 15 residues. V dropped 1 base and J dropped 1 base, with 10 bases sitting between them. Germline V gene data show CDR1 as MDHEN and CDR2 as SYDVKM. The CDR3 region is CASSLLGDGNTEAFF. The CDR3 nucleotides are TGTGCCAGCAGTTTATTGGGGGACGGGAACACTGAAGCTTTCTTT.

The V gene is TRBV6-8, the J gene TRBJ1-1, with 7 bases that match TRBD1. With V trimmed by 10 bases and J by 3 bases, 8 bases remained unmatched. There are 13 residues in the CDR3. The germline V gene encodes CDR1 MNHGY and CDR2 SAAAGT. CDR3 sequence reads: CAITRGYYTEAFF. The CDR3 nucleotides read TGTGCCATCACCAGGGGGTATTACACTGAAGCTTTCTTT.

The gene calls are TRBV10-1 and TRBJ1-6, with D possibly being TRBD1 (6 bases). Trimming took 0 bases from V and 9 from J, leaving 12 bases between them. Per germline, CDR1 WNHNN and CDR2 SYGVQD (reference sequence). The CDR3 is 15 amino acids. The CDR3 DNA reads as TGCGCCAGCAGTGAGTCCCTCGGGGGCAGTTCACCCCTCCACTTT. It codes for CASSESLGGSSPLHF.

This clone counts as medium-sized. The chain joins TRBV6-8 to TRBJ1-5; TRBD1 might be the D (6 bases). In germline, CDR1 is MNHGY, CDR2 SAAAGT. This CDR3 comprises 14 residues. V was cut by 4 bases and J by 0 bases, with 7 bases left in between. This CDR3 is CASSWTDSNQPQHF. CDR3 bases: TGTGCCAGCAGTTGGACAGATAGCAATCAGCCCCAGCATTTT.

By share, this clone counts as medium-sized. The chain is built from TRBV9 and TRBJ2-1, with D perhaps matching TRBD1 or TRBD2 (5 bases each). Germline assignment: CDR1 SGDLS and CDR2 YYNGEE. The CDR3 runs 18 residues. V was clipped by 1 base and J by 9 bases, with 26 bases between them. The CDR3: CASSVSLVSGTRPSEQFF. Here the CDR3 DNA reads TGTGCCAGCAGCGTATCCCTAGTGTCCGGGACCCGACCCAGTGAGCAGTTCTTC.